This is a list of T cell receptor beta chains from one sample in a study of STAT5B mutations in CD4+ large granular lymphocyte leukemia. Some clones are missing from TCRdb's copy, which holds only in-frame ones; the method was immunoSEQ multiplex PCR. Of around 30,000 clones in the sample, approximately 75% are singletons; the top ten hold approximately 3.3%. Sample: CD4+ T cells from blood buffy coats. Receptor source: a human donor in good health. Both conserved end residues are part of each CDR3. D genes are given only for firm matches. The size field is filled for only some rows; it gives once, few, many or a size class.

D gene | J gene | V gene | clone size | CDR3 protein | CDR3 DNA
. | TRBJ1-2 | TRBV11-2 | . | CASSPGVNYGYTF | TGTGCCAGCAGTCCCGGGGTTAACTATGGCTACACCTTC
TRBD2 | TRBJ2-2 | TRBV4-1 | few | CASSQDTVSGRAGELFF | TGCGCCAGCAGCCAAGATACGGTTAGCGGGAGGGCCGGGGAGCTGTTTTTT
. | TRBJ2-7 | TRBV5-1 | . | CASSLVSLSSYEQYF | TGCGCCAGCAGCTTGGTTTCCCTTAGCTCCTACGAGCAGTACTTC
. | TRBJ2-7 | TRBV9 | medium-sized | CASSVDLNYEQYF | TGTGCCAGCAGCGTTGACTTGAACTACGAGCAGTACTTC
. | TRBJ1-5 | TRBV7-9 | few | CASSLGVGQSNQPQHF | TGTGCCAGCAGCTTAGGGGTGGGCCAAAGCAATCAGCCCCAGCATTTT
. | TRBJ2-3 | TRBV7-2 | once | CASSVGLGADTQYF | TGTGCCAGCAGCGTGGGGCTAGGGGCTGATACGCAGTATTTT
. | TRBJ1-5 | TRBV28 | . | CASSAQGTNNQPQHF | TGTGCCAGCAGCGCACAGGGCACCAACAATCAGCCCCAGCATTTT
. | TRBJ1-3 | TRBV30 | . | CAWSLRGALQNTIYF | TGTGCCTGGAGTTTAAGGGGCGCACTGCAGAACACCATATATTTT
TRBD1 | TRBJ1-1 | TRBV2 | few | CASRGQGRTEAFF | TGTGCCAGCAGGGGACAGGGACGCACTGAAGCTTTCTTT
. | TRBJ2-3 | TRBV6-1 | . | CASSEAEEYTDTQYF | TGTGCCAGCAGTGAAGCGGAGGAGTACACAGATACGCAGTATTTT
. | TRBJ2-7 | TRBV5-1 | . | CASSLLGPAFSYEQYF | TGCGCCAGCAGCTTGCTCGGACCAGCGTTCTCCTACGAGCAGTACTTC
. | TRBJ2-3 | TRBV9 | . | CASSVAGAHGEQYF | TGTGCCAGCAGCGTAGCGGGAGCGCATGGTGAGCAGTATTTT
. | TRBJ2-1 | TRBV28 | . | CASRSSGPSPEQFF | TGTGCCAGCAGGAGCTCGGGACCCAGCCCTGAGCAGTTCTTC
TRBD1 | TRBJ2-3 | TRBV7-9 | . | CASSLGTGADTQYF | TGTGCCAGCAGCTTAGGGACAGGGGCAGATACGCAGTATTTT
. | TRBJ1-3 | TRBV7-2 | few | CASSLQGLGNTIYF | TGTGCCAGCAGCTTACAGGGGTTGGGAAACACCATATATTTT
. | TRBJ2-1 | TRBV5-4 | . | CASSLAGVNEQFF | TGTGCCAGCAGCTTGGCGGGCGTCAATGAGCAGTTCTTC
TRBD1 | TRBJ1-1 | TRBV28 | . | CASSLNDRVGTEAFF | TGTGCCAGCAGTTTGAATGACAGGGTAGGGACTGAAGCTTTCTTT
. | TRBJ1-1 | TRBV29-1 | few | CSVEDLGANTEAFF | TGCAGCGTTGAAGACTTGGGGGCAAACACTGAAGCTTTCTTT
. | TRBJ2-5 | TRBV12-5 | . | CASGLVHQGQETQYF | TGTGCTAGTGGTTTGGTACATCAGGGTCAAGAGACCCAGTACTTC
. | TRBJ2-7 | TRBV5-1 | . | CASSLVLGNEQYF | TGCGCCAGCAGCTTGGTACTGGGCAACGAGCAGTACTTC
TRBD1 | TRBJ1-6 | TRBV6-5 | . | CASRGTGVYSPLHF | TGTGCCAGCAGGGGAACAGGGGTTTATTCACCCCTCCACTTT
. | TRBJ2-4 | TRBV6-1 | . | CASRDPGSRNIQYF | TGTGCCAGCAGGGACCCAGGGTCCAGGAACATTCAGTACTTC
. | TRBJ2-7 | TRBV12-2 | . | CASRLPYLNPYEQYF | TGTGCAAGTCGCTTACCCTACTTAAATCCTTACGAGCAGTACTTC